Presented here are 26 T cell receptor beta chains from one specimen sequenced in a study of T cells expressing NK-cell markers. TCRdb re-called the 5' RACE reads and gives one entry per CDR3 protein, without DNA. The sample has roughly 160,000 distinct CDR3 sequences; the top ten hold 20% to 25%. Sequenced input: blood T cells: a sorted CD56 or NKG2C T cell subset, CD4+ or CD8+ T cells, or bulk PBMC T cells (not recorded which). The source is a man aged 18-69 years in good health.

The CDR3 spells CASSRDRGGYGYTF. This chain links TRBV3-1 with TRBJ1-2; TCRdb selects TRBD1, and the lack of DNA leaves this call unchecked. This CDR3 is built from 14 residues. CDR1 LGHDT and CDR2 YNNKEL come from the germline V gene (reference sequence).

The chain is built from TRBV11-1 and TRBJ2-2; lacking DNA, the TRBD2 call made by TCRdb goes unchecked. The CDR3 contains 18 residues. Germline CDR1 is SGHAT and CDR2 is FQDESV (reference sequence). The CDR3 sequence is CASSFPTATSGVLGELFF.

V and J are TRBV9 and TRBJ2-3; TCRdb's D gene call, TRBD2, goes unchecked for lack of DNA. Germline loops: CDR1 SGDLS, CDR2 YYNGEE. This CDR3 has 15 residues. The CDR3 reads CASSKSGGLTDTQYF.

This chain connects TRBV9 to TRBJ1-1; TCRdb designates TRBD1, a call that cannot be tested without DNA. The CDR3 is 14 residues long. Germline loops: CDR1 SGDLS, CDR2 YYNGEE. The CDR3 sequence: CASSPYGGKTEAFF.

The chain is built from TRBV5-6 and TRBJ2-3. CDR3 length: 16 residues. CDR1 and CDR2 from the germline V gene are SGHDT and YYEEEE. The CDR3 sequence is CASSSTQFFPTDTQYF.

This chain links TRBV20-1 with TRBJ2-3; checking the TCRdb D call of TRBD1 is not possible without DNA. The CDR3 loop spans 21 amino acids. The V gene's germline CDR1 is DFQATT and CDR2 SNEGSKA (reference sequence). CDR3 in amino acids: CSARGLQGQAPKTASTDTQYF.

The J gene is TRBJ2-2, the V gene TRBV2; TCRdb indicates TRBD2, and absent DNA this call remains unverified. The CDR3 is made up of 20 amino acids. Germline assignment: CDR1 SNHLY and CDR2 FYNNEI. The CDR3 spells CASSTHSGTSGGAWTGELFF.

This rearrangement joins TRBV29-1 to TRBJ2-7. CDR3 length equals 13 residues. The germline gives CDR1 SQVTM, CDR2 ANQGSEA. CDR3 region: CSVCKTEPHEQYF.

The rearrangement links TRBV27 to TRBJ2-5; the TCRdb call, TRBD1, lacks DNA for checking. CDR1 is MNHEY and CDR2 is SMNVEV in the germline V gene (reference sequence). The CDR3 is 14 amino acids. CDR3 residues: CASSGRGIQETQYF.

The chain recombines TRBV6-4 with TRBJ2-5. This CDR3 has 13 residues. CDR1 and CDR2 (germline): MRHNA, SNTAGT. The CDR3 loop is CASSAGNQETQYF.

The chain combines TRBV3-1 with TRBJ2-2. The CDR3 sequence is 13 residues long. Germline V gene data show CDR1 as LGHDT and CDR2 as YNNKEL (reference sequence). The CDR3 region is CASSQDYPGELFF.

V and J are TRBV2 and TRBJ2-1; TCRdb picks TRBD2, but there is no DNA to check that call. The CDR3 loop spans 16 amino acids. The germline V gene encodes CDR1 SNHLY and CDR2 FYNNEI. The CDR3 reads CASSEATSGANNEQFF.

The rearrangement uses TRBV7-9 and TRBJ2-2; as DNA is missing, the TRBD1 call by TCRdb cannot be tested. CDR3 length: 15 amino acids. The germline gives CDR1 SEHNR, CDR2 FQNEAQ (reference sequence). The CDR3 reads CASSGTGENTGELFF.

The chain's CDR3 is CASSQDRAVQETQYF. The rearrangement joins TRBV4-1 to TRBJ2-5. The CDR3 extends over 15 amino acids. CDR1 is MGHRA, CDR2 YSYEKL, per germline.

V usage is TRBV6-2 or TRBV6-3 and J usage is TRBJ1-2. This CDR3 spans 15 amino acids. CDR1 is MNHEY, CDR2 SVGEGT, per germline. The CDR3 sequence is CASSYGYGSNYGYTF.

The rearrangement links TRBV5-5 to TRBJ2-7; there is no DNA to check the TCRdb D call of TRBD1. Germline CDR1 SGHKS, CDR2 YYEKEE (reference sequence). There are 13 residues in the CDR3. The CDR3 is CASSSGFSYEQYF.

The chain employs TRBV9 and TRBJ1-2; TCRdb lists TRBD1, though no DNA is available to test this call. Germline V gives CDR1 SGDLS, CDR2 YYNGEE. This CDR3 is 15 amino acids long. Here the CDR3 reads CASSVSVGAGYGYTF.

V usage is TRBV3-1 and J usage is TRBJ2-3; TCRdb picks TRBD2, but there is no DNA to check that call. This CDR3 spans 16 amino acids. The germline V gene has CDR1 LGHDT and CDR2 YNNKEL (reference sequence). The CDR3 loop reads CASSQSLAEATDTQYF.

The chain joins TRBV12-3 or TRBV12-4 to TRBJ1-1. The CDR3 is 13 amino acids. CDR3 sequence: CASSLARNTEAFF.

The J gene is TRBJ1-1, the V gene TRBV5-6; the TCRdb D gene call, TRBD1, has no DNA to confirm it. Per germline, CDR1 SGHDT and CDR2 YYEEEE. The CDR3 sequence is 17 residues long. CDR3 amino acids: CASSLTATGGKNTEAFF.

The gene calls are TRBV7-8 and TRBJ2-3; absent DNA, TCRdb's TRBD1 call cannot be checked. CDR3 size: 15 residues. CDR1 is SGHVS and CDR2 is FQNEAQ in the germline V gene. The CDR3 reads CASSPRQGGTDTQYF.

V usage is TRBV7-8 and J usage is TRBJ1-4; TCRdb outputs TRBD1, but without DNA this stays unchecked. The CDR3 has 14 residues. Germline CDR1 SGHVS, CDR2 FQNEAQ. This chain's CDR3 is CASSLWLGGEKLFF.

CDR3 sequence: CASSETTGGAGYGYTF. The V call is TRBV10-2, the J call TRBJ1-2; without DNA, the TCRdb call of TRBD1 cannot be checked. The V gene's germline CDR1 is WSHSY and CDR2 SAAADI. The CDR3 is 16 amino acids.

V usage is TRBV6-1 and J usage is TRBJ1-2. Germline values: CDR1 MNHNS, CDR2 SASEGT. The length of the CDR3 is 12 residues. The CDR3 loop is CASNDGNYGYTF.

The V gene is TRBV24-1, the J gene TRBJ2-7; the TCRdb call, TRBD1, lacks DNA for checking. CDR1 and CDR2 from the germline V gene are KGHDR and SFDVKD. CDR3 length: 13 residues. The CDR3 spells CATSDLGSREQYF.

The J gene is TRBJ2-5, the V gene TRBV10-3; with no DNA, the TCRdb D assignment of TRBD1 cannot be verified. This CDR3 contains 15 residues. In germline, CDR1 is ENHRY, CDR2 SYGVKD. This CDR3 is CAISSGGQLVETQYF.